What follows are 21 T cell receptor beta chains derived from one specimen sequenced in a study of graft-versus-host responses after intestinal transplantation. The table came from immunoSEQ multiplex PCR; TCRdb's copy has only in-frame clones and leaves some out. The table has some 86,000 clones, about 93% seen once. Their antigen targets remain unknown. This sample comprised unstimulated CD8+ T cells sorted from spleen or lymph node cells, obtained before intestinal transplant. The source is a human donor who received an intestinal transplant.

The chain links TRBV7-2 to TRBJ2-7; 7 bases match TRBD2. Germline V gene data show CDR1 as SGHTA and CDR2 as FQGNSA. V lost 0 bases, J lost 0 bases, and 5 bases stayed unmatched. CDR3 length: 16 residues. For the CDR3, the DNA is TGTGCCAGCAGCTTAGCGGGAGGGCTCAGCTCCTACGAGCAGTACTTC. It translates to CASSLAGGLSSYEQYF.

The V call is TRBV5-6, the J call TRBJ2-3; 8 positions match TRBD2. J was trimmed by 4 bases and V by 1 base; bases with no gene match: 8. CDR1 is SGHDT, CDR2 YYEEEE, per germline. The CDR3 is 16 residues long. This CDR3 is CASSLSAGGFADTQYF. The CDR3 region has the DNA TGTGCCAGCAGCTTGTCGGCGGGGGGTTTCGCAGATACGCAGTATTTT.

The rearrangement uses TRBV10-3 and TRBJ1-1, with D hard to call. The V gene lost 4 bases and the J gene lost 4 bases, with 16 bases spanning the gap. CDR3 length equals 15 residues. Germline V gene sequence: CDR1 ENHRY, CDR2 SYGVKD. The DNA of the CDR3 is TGTGCCATCAGTGCCTGGGATGAGTGGACCACTGAAGCTTTCTTT. It specifies CAISAWDEWTTEAFF.

The V and J genes are TRBV4-2 and TRBJ1-4; 7 bases line up with TRBD1. Germline lookup yields CDR1 LGHNA and CDR2 YNFKEQ. The CDR3 is 19 amino acids. Trimming at V came to 1 base and at J to 8 bases, leaving 19 bases not matched to a gene. The CDR3 DNA follows: TGTGCCAGCAGCCAAGCACGGGACAGCTTGGGTTGGAGGGACGAAAAACTGTTTTTT. Translation gives CASSQARDSLGWRDEKLFF.

The chain has TRBV29-1 and TRBJ1-2, with 9 bases that match TRBD1. This CDR3 is built from 16 residues. Germline V CDR1 and CDR2: SQVTM, ANQGSEA. V shed 3 bases and J 0 bases; nucleotides not matched to a gene: 8. The DNA for the CDR3 is TGCAGCGTTGACGGTACAGGGGGCGCACCTAACTATGGCTACACCTTC. Translated: CSVDGTGGAPNYGYTF.

J is TRBJ2-7 and V is TRBV28; D might be TRBD2 (5 bases). The CDR3 consists of 14 residues. Germline values: CDR1 MDHEN, CDR2 SYDVKM. Trimming stripped 3 bases from V and 0 bases from J, with 9 bases between. CDR3 sequence: CASSLERSSYEQYF. For the CDR3, the DNA is TGTGCCAGCAGTTTGGAGCGGTCCTCCTACGAGCAGTACTTC.

The CDR3 spells CASSAPRREEQFF. CDR3 DNA sequence: TGTGCCAGCAGCGCCCCGCGACGTGAGGAGCAGTTCTTC. The J gene is TRBJ2-1, the V gene TRBV9; D not resolved. Germline CDR1 SGDLS, CDR2 YYNGEE. The CDR3 length is 13 residues. Deletions cut 3 bases from V and 10 bases from J, with 14 bases between.

V and J are TRBV29-1 and TRBJ1-1, with D perhaps matching TRBD1 (6 bases). CDR3 length equals 12 residues. The germline CDR1 and CDR2 sequences are SQVTM and ANQGSEA. The V and J ends lost 1 base and 5 bases respectively, with 8 bases between them. CDR3 region: CSVEAGETEAFF. The CDR3 coding sequence is TGCAGCGTTGAAGCAGGGGAGACTGAAGCTTTCTTT. Based on the CDR3 plus reference TRBV29-1 and TRBJ1-1, the full variable domain is SAVISQKPSRDICQRGTSLTIQCQVDSQVTMMFWYRQQPGQSLTLIATANQGSEATYESGFVIDKFPISRPNLTFSTLTVSNMSPEDSSIYLCSVEAGETEAFFGQGTRLTVV.

The CDR3 sequence is CASSISGSYEQYF. The CDR3 DNA sequence: TGTGCCAGTAGTATTTCCGGCTCCTACGAGCAGTACTTC. The chain combines TRBV19 with TRBJ2-5; D gene uncertain. The J call may be wrong; the DNA end is better matched by TRBJ2-7. The length of the CDR3 is 13 residues. Germline CDR1 and CDR2: LNHDA and SQIVND (reference sequence).

The J gene is TRBJ1-1, the V gene TRBV25-1; a weak D match, TRBD1 (6 bases). In germline, CDR1 is MGHDK, CDR2 SYGVNS. The CDR3 has 15 residues. V lost 5 bases, J lost 0 bases, and 13 bases lay in between. The CDR3 DNA follows: TGTGCCAGCAGTTCAACCCAGGGGATGAACACTGAAGCTTTCTTT. Translated: CASSSTQGMNTEAFF. Looking up the rest from reference TRBV25-1 and TRBJ1-1 gives the full variable domain: EADIYQTPRYLVIGTGKKITLECSQTMGHDKMYWYQQDPGMELHLIHYSYGVNSTEKGDLSSESTVSRIRTEHFPLTLESARPSHTSQYLCASSSTQGMNTEAFFGQGTRLTVV.

V gene TRBV27 combines with J gene TRBJ2-7; 10 bases map to TRBD2. This CDR3 spans 14 amino acids. Losses at the gene ends were 9 bases for V and 3 bases for J; bases not matched to a gene: 8. Germline V CDR1 and CDR2: MNHEY, SMNVEV (reference sequence). The CDR3 DNA sequence: TGTGCCAGGAGGGGGACTAGCGTTAACTACGAGCAGTACTTC. Protein product: CARRGTSVNYEQYF.

The chain has TRBV4-1 and TRBJ2-5, with TRBD2 matching 10 bases. Germline CDR1 reads MGHRA; CDR2 reads YSYEKL. The junction had 4 bases not matched to a gene; V was cut back by 1 base and J by 2 bases. The CDR3 has 16 amino acids. CDR3 bases: TGCGCCAGCAGCCAAGCTAGCGGGAGTAATCAAGAGACCCAGTACTTC. The encoded protein is CASSQASGSNQETQYF.

The chain recombines TRBV5-1 with TRBJ2-1; 12 positions match TRBD1. The germline V gene encodes CDR1 SGHRS and CDR2 YFSETQ. The CDR3 is made up of 16 amino acids. V was pared by 0 bases and J by 8 bases, with 6 bases of the junction left unmatched. This CDR3 reads CASSLVGQGAQDEQFF. The CDR3 bases are TGCGCCAGCAGCTTGGTGGGACAGGGGGCGCAGGATGAGCAGTTCTTC.

This clone was observed once. V usage is TRBV27 and J usage is TRBJ2-1, with D perhaps TRBD1 (5 bases). This CDR3 spans 13 amino acids. Trimming took off 4 bases at V and 4 bases at J, with 8 bases between the two ends. CDR1 is MNHEY, CDR2 SMNVEV, per germline (reference sequence). CDR3 residues: CASSSTDYNEQFF. The DNA for the CDR3 is TGTGCCAGCAGTTCGACAGATTACAATGAGCAGTTCTTC.

V and J are TRBV7-6 and TRBJ2-2, with 9 bases matching TRBD2. This CDR3 spans 18 amino acids. Germline V CDR1 and CDR2: SGHVS, FNYEAQ. V shed 1 base, J shed 1 base, and the junction held 7 bases outside the gene matches. CDR3 sequence: CASSLDPLAGLNTGELFF. The CDR3 nucleotides read TGTGCCAGCAGCTTAGACCCCCTAGCGGGACTGAACACCGGGGAGCTGTTTTTT.

In its sample, this clone was seen a few times. The chain carries TRBV12-2 and TRBJ1-4; the table's D call, TRBD1, has no DNA check behind it. TRBV12-2 counts as a pseudogene. CDR3 length equals 15 residues. This CDR3 is CASRSQALTNEKLFF. CDR3 nucleotides: TGTGCAAGTCGCTCTCAGGCGTTAACTAATGAAAAACTGTTTTTT.

This clone has more than one count but fewer than ten. The J gene is TRBJ2-7, the V gene TRBV2; 10 nucleotides agree with TRBD1. CDR1 and CDR2 from the germline V gene are SNHLY and FYNNEI. V shed 10 bases, J shed 3 bases, and the junction held 6 bases outside the gene matches. The CDR3 has 13 residues. CDR3 nucleotide sequence: TGTGCCAAACGGGACAGGGGAGACTACGAGCAGTACTTC. Protein product: CAKRDRGDYEQYF.

The CDR3 DNA is TGTGCCAGCAGTTACCAGGGGGCGGGCGGGGAGCTGTTTTTT. Its translation is CASSYQGAGGELFF. The rearrangement links TRBV6-6 to TRBJ2-2, with TRBD1 matching over 8 bases. The CDR3 is made up of 14 amino acids. CDR1 MNHNY and CDR2 SVGAGI come from the germline V gene (reference sequence). With 2 bases clipped from V and 7 bases from J, the junction kept 3 bases outside the gene matches.

As DNA, the CDR3 is TGTGCCAGCAGCTTAATGGGGACCGGGGAGCTGTTTTTT. It is translated as CASSLMGTGELFF. J is TRBJ2-2 and V is TRBV7-3; D is unclear. The germline V gene encodes CDR1 SGHTA and CDR2 FQGTGA. The CDR3 spans 13 residues. With 1 base removed from V and 5 bases from J, the gap between germline ends came to 5 bases.

The chain has TRBV6-5 and TRBJ2-2, with 8 nucleotides matching TRBD1. This CDR3 has 15 residues. V dropped 6 bases and J dropped 7; count of bases not matched to a gene: 10. Germline V gives CDR1 MNHEY, CDR2 SVGAGI. This CDR3 is CASSPDRGGYGELFF. In DNA, the CDR3 is TGTGCCAGCAGCCCCGACAGGGGTGGGTACGGGGAGCTGTTTTTT.

The CDR3 DNA follows: TGTGCCAGCAGCGATAGCGGGGGGGCAGGGGAGACCCAGTACTTC. The encoded protein is CASSDSGGAGETQYF. The rearrangement links TRBV9 to TRBJ2-5; 11 bases map to TRBD2. The CDR3 has 15 amino acids. Germline V gene data show CDR1 as SGDLS and CDR2 as YYNGEE. Unmatched junction bases numbered 6, after V lost 3 bases and J lost 5 bases.